This TCR beta chain originates from a study of a mutant IDH1 vaccine in newly diagnosed glioma. Overall study context: Patients began vaccination 4-6 weeks after radiotherapy alone, or with temozolomide cycles. General study results and limits: Patients mounted vaccine-induced immune responses in 80% to 95% of cases. With respect to changes in top peripheral T cell clonotypes, pseudoprogression seemed unrelated.

Regarding this clone: No antigen is known for it.

The assay was immunoSEQ multiplex PCR, and TCRdb's table has in-frame clones only and misses some. The data show roughly 60,000 clones, more than 75% seen once. Time point defined: week 23, last vaccination. The vaccine gave 300 ug of a 20-mer mutant IDH1 peptide subcutaneously per dose. New astrocytomas of WHO grade 3 or 4 that were IDH1-mutant and ATRX-lost were found in the donors. This receptor was obtained from a young man with glioma. This specimen consisted of PBMCs, obtained from a glioma patient whose treatment included an IDH1 peptide vaccine.

The CDR3 coding sequence is TGCGCCAGCAGCTTCGGGACAGGGCCCTACGAGCAGTACTTC. Protein product: CASSFGTGPYEQYF. The J gene is TRBJ2-7, the V gene TRBV5-1; 9 bases fit TRBD1. There are 14 residues in the CDR3. The V gene's germline CDR1 is SGHRS and CDR2 YFSETQ. V gave up 2 bases and J gave up 2 bases; unmatched junction bases: 2. Based on the CDR3 plus reference TRBV5-1 and TRBJ2-7, the full variable domain is KAGVTQTPRYLIKTRGQQVTLSCSPISGHRSVSWYQQTPGQGLQFLFEYFSETQRNKGNFPGRFSGRQFSNSRSEMNVSTLELGDSALYLCASSFGTGPYEQYFGPGTRLTVT.